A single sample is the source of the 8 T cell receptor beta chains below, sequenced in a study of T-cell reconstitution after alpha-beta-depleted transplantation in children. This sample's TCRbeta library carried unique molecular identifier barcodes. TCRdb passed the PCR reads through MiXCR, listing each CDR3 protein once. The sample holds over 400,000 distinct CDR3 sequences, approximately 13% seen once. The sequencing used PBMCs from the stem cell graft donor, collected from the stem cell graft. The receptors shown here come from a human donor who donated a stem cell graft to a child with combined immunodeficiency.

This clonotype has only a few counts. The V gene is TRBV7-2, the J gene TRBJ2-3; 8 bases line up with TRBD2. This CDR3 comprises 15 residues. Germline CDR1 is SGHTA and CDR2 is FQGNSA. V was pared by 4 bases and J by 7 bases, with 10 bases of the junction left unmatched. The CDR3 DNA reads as TGTGCCAGCAGCTACGGGCGGGGGGCCTCGAATACGCAGTATTTT. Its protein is CASSYGRGASNTQYF. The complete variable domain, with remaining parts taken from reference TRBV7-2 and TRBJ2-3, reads GAGVSQSPSNKVTEKGKDVELRCDPISGHTALYWYRQSLGQGLEFLIYFQGNSAPDKSGLPSDRFSAERTGGSVSTLTIQRTQQEDSAVYLCASSYGRGASNTQYFGPGTRLTVL.

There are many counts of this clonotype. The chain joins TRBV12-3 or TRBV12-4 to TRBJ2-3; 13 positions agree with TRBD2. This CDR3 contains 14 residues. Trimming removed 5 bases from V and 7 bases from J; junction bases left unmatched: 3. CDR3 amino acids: CASSPLAGGNTQYF. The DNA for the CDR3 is TGTGCCAGCAGTCCACTAGCGGGAGGGAATACGCAGTATTTT.

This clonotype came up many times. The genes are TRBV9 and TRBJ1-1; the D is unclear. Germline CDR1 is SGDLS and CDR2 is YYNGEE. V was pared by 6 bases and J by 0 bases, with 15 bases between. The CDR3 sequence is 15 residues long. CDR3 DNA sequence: TGTGCCAGCATGCACGGGCTGCGCTTGAACACTGAAGCTTTCTTT. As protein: CASMHGLRLNTEAFF.

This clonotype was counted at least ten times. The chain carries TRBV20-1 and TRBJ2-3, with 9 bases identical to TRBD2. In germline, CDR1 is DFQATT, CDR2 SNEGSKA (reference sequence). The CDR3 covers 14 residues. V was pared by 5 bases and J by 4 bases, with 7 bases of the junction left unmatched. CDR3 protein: CSAWLAGRADTQYF. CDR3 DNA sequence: TGCAGTGCTTGGCTAGCGGGACGGGCAGATACGCAGTATTTT.

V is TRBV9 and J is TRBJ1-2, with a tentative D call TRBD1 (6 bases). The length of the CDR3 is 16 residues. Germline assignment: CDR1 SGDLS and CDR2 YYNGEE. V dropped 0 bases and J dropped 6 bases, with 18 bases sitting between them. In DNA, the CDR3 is TGTGCCAGCAGCGTAGATAATCGGGGGCCATCTCATGGCTACACCTTC. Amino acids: CASSVDNRGPSHGYTF.

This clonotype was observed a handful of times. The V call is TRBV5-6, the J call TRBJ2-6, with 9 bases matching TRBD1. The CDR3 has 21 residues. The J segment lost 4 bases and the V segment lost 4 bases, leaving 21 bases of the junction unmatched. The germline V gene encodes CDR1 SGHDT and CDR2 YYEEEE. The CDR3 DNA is TGTGCCAGCAGCATTACCGCATCAAAAGGGTACAGGGGGCAGGGGGCCAACGTCCTGACTTTC. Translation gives CASSITASKGYRGQGANVLTF.

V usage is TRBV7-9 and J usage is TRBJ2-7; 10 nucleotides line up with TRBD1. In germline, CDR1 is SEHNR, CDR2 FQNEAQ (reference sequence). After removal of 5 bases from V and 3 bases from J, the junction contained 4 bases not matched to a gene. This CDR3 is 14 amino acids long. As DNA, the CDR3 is TGTGCCAGCAGCGCCAGGACAGGGGGCTACGAGCAGTACTTC. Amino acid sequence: CASSARTGGYEQYF.

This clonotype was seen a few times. As DNA, the CDR3 is TGTGCCAGCAGCTCAATACTAGCGGGGGGACAAGAGACCCAGTACTTC. It encodes CASSSILAGGQETQYF. The rearrangement joins TRBV5-5 to TRBJ2-5; 12 nucleotides agree with TRBD2. Germline CDR1 SGHKS, CDR2 YYEKEE (reference sequence). There are 16 residues in the CDR3. V shed 3 bases, J shed 2 bases, and the junction held 5 bases outside the gene matches.